The clone carrying this T cell receptor beta chain has only a few counts. The V gene's germline CDR1 is MGHDK and CDR2 SYGVNS. There are 12 residues in the CDR3. Trimming pared 8 bases from V and 4 bases from J, leaving 11 bases between. Preparing the TCRbeta library involved the use of unique molecular identifiers. Via MiXCR, TCRdb re-called the PCR reads, giving one row per CDR3 protein. The sample lists more than 450,000 distinct CDR3 sequences, around 20% occurring once. This sample is part of a study of T-cell reconstitution after alpha-beta-depleted transplantation in children. The chain couples TRBV25-1 to TRBJ1-1, with D uncertain. The starting material was PBMCs from the stem cell graft donor, obtained from the stem cell graft. This sequence originates from a human donor who donated a stem cell graft to a child with acute lymphoblastic leukemia. CDR3 amino acids: CASGPSRTEAFF. The CDR3 nucleotides read TGTGCCAGCGGCCCTAGTCGCACTGAAGCTTTCTTT.